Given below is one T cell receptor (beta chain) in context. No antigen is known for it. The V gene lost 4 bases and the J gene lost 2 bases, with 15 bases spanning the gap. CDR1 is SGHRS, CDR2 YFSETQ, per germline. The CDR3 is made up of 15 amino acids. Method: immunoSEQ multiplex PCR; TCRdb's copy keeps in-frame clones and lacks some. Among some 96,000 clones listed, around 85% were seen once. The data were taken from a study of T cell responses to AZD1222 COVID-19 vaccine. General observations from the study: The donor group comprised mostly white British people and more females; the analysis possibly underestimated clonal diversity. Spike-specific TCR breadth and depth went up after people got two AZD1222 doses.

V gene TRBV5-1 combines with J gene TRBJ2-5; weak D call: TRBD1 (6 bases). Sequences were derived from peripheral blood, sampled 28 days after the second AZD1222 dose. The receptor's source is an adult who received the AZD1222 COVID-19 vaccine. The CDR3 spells CASSPHRDRQETQYF. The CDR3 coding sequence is TGCGCCAGCAGCCCCCACCGCGACAGGCAAGAGACCCAGTACTTC. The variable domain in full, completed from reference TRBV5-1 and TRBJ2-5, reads KAGVTQTPRYLIKTRGQQVTLSCSPISGHRSVSWYQQTPGQGLQFLFEYFSETQRNKGNFPGRFSGRQFSNSRSEMNVSTLELGDSALYLCASSPHRDRQETQYFGPGTRLLVL.